This paragraph reports one T cell receptor (beta chain). With 7 bases clipped from V and 4 bases from J, the junction kept 12 bases outside the gene matches. The CDR3 is 14 amino acids. CDR1 is DFQATT, CDR2 SNEGSKA, per germline (reference sequence). This entry is derived from a study of T cells after yellow fever vaccination. TCRdb reanalysed the 5' RACE reads using MiXCR and keeps one entry per CDR3 protein. Of about 260,000 distinct CDR3 sequences in the sample, 13% are singletons; the top ten hold 0.4% to 0.55%. The sequence was collected from a man aged 25-45 years who received the YFV17D yellow fever vaccine. The sample in question was CD4+ T cells sorted from PBMCs, obtained 45 days after the yellow fever booster vaccination. This rearrangement joins TRBV20-1 to TRBJ2-5; TRBD2 aligns across 7 bases. The chain's CDR3 is CSGGGGTQTETQYF. In DNA, the CDR3 is TGCAGTGGGGGGGGAGGGACCCAGACAGAGACCCAGTACTTC.